The 26 T cell receptor beta chains listed next were all sequenced from one sample in a study of T cells in Graves' hyperthyroidism and ophthalmopathy. The TCR beta CDR3 regions underwent amplification using RNA transcripts as the source. HTBI primers drove first-round RT-PCR of the TCR CDR3. TCRdb independently ran MiXCR on the multiplex PCR reads; one entry per CDR3 protein. The table lists around 190,000 distinct CDR3 sequences, roughly 17% of them singletons. The sample comprised blood. These receptors all stem from a woman in her fifties or sixties with Graves' hyperthyroidism.

In this sample, this clonotype turned up many times. V usage is TRBV20-1 and J usage is TRBJ1-1; D gene uncertain. V was trimmed by 6 bases and J by 6 bases, leaving 14 bases between them. CDR3 length: 12 amino acids. Per germline, CDR1 DFQATT and CDR2 SNEGSKA (reference sequence). The CDR3 bases are TGCAGTGCCAAGTACAGTGACGCTGAAGCTTTCTTT. It specifies CSAKYSDAEAFF.

This clonotype was detected many times. The V call is TRBV29-1, the J call TRBJ1-3; D is undetermined. V was trimmed by 6 bases and J by 0 bases, leaving 18 bases between them. The CDR3 contains 16 residues. Germline CDR1 is SQVTM and CDR2 is ANQGSEA. The CDR3 here is CSVVKEQNSSGNTIYF. CDR3 DNA sequence: TGCAGCGTCGTAAAAGAACAGAACTCCTCTGGAAACACCATATATTTT.

V and J are TRBV20-1 and TRBJ1-4, with 10 bases lining up with TRBD1. CDR1 is DFQATT and CDR2 is SNEGSKA in the germline V gene (reference sequence). Germline trimming cut 6 bases from V and 6 bases from J; bases unmatched to any gene: 10. There are 15 residues in the CDR3. CDR3 sequence: CSASVPGQGHEKLFF. The CDR3 DNA is TGCAGTGCCTCGGTACCGGGACAGGGGCATGAAAAACTGTTTTTT.

This clonotype was recorded many times. The chain is built from TRBV12-3 or TRBV12-4 and TRBJ2-7, with TRBD1 as a possible D gene (6 bases). Trimming pared 8 bases from V and 0 bases from J, leaving 14 bases between. CDR3 size: 14 residues. In DNA, the CDR3 is TGTGCCAGCCGTAAGGGACAAAACTCCTACGAGCAGTACTTC. This codes for CASRKGQNSYEQYF.

This rearrangement joins TRBV7-9 to TRBJ1-4; D is undetermined. Germline CDR1 SEHNR, CDR2 FQNEAQ (reference sequence). The V and J ends lost 5 bases and 8 bases respectively, with 18 bases between them. This CDR3 is 15 amino acids long. The CDR3 spells CASSVGGRIVEKLFF. DNA of the CDR3: TGTGCCAGCAGCGTAGGCGGGCGGATTGTCGAAAAACTGTTTTTT.

This clonotype has at least ten counts. The chain employs TRBV2 and TRBJ2-3, with 7 bases matching TRBD2. The CDR3 length is 15 residues. Germline values: CDR1 SNHLY, CDR2 FYNNEI. V was clipped by 6 bases and J by 0 bases; unmatched bases: 6. The CDR3 nucleotides read TGTGCCAGCAGCCACCGGGGGGTAAGCACAGATACGCAGTATTTT. This encodes CASSHRGVSTDTQYF. The whole variable domain, remainder taken from reference TRBV2 and TRBJ2-3, is EPEVTQTPSHQVTQMGQEVILRCVPISNHLYFYWYRQILGQKVEFLVSFYNNEISEKSEIFDDQFSVERPDGSNFTLKIRSTKLEDSAMYFCASSHRGVSTDTQYFGPGTRLTVL.

This clonotype turned up a few times. This chain connects TRBV14 to TRBJ2-5, with 12 bases matching TRBD2. CDR1 SGHDN and CDR2 FVKESK come from the germline V gene. The CDR3 contains 16 residues. V shed 4 bases, J shed 2 bases, and the junction held 5 bases outside the gene matches. As DNA, the CDR3 is TGTGCCAGCAGCCTCCCGGGACTAGCGGGTCAAGAGACCCAGTACTTC. The encoded protein is CASSLPGLAGQETQYF.

This clonotype was seen many times. The V gene is TRBV29-1, the J gene TRBJ2-2; D remains ambiguous. V lost 6 bases and J 0 bases, leaving 2 bases between the germline ends. This CDR3 comprises 11 residues. Germline CDR1 and CDR2: SQVTM and ANQGSEA. The CDR3, as DNA: TGCAGCGTAACGAACACCGGGGAGCTGTTTTTT. Its translation is CSVTNTGELFF.

About this clonotype itself: This may be a read error, as it is one base from a much larger clone. This sequence joins TRBV30 and TRBJ1-1; no definite D call. CDR3 length: 13 amino acids. Germline V gene sequence: CDR1 GTSNPN, CDR2 SVGIG (reference sequence). DNA for the CDR3: TGTGCCCGGAGTATGACGGAAGGCACCGAAGCTTTCTTT. It specifies CARSMTEGTEAFF.

This clonotype was detected only a few times. This chain uses TRBV12-5 with TRBJ2-2, with TRBD2 identical over 9 bases. This CDR3 spans 15 amino acids. Germline-derived CDR1 and CDR2 are LGHNT and FRNRAP. J was trimmed by 10 bases and V by 6 bases; bases with no gene match: 12. The CDR3 DNA follows: TGTGCTAGTGGCCCGACTAGCGGCGGCTTCGTGGAGCTGTTTTTT. This codes for CASGPTSGGFVELFF.

This clonotype was recorded many times. This chain joins TRBV24-1 and TRBJ2-3, with 8 positions matching TRBD2. Germline V lookup: CDR1 KGHDR, CDR2 SFDVKD. J lost 0 bases, V lost 5 bases, and 9 bases had no gene match. The CDR3 has 17 amino acids. CDR3: CATSASGTRASTDTQYF. As DNA, the CDR3 is TGTGCCACCAGTGCATCCGGGACTAGAGCTAGCACAGATACGCAGTATTTT.

This clonotype has more than one count but fewer than ten. V is TRBV3-1 and J is TRBJ2-7; no reliable D call. The CDR3 sequence is 12 residues long. Trimming shortened V by 4 bases and J by 6 bases, and 10 bases separated the two germline ends. The germline gives CDR1 LGHDT, CDR2 YNNKEL (reference sequence). CDR3 sequence (DNA): TGTGCCAGCAGCCGGGTGGGGTTCGAGCAGTACTTC. Translation: CASSRVGFEQYF.

In the case of this clonotype: An end of the junction does not agree with germline; a read error may underlie this. V gene TRBV11-1 combines with J gene TRBJ2-7; 12 bases align to TRBD1. The CDR3 has 15 amino acids. Germline CDR1 is SGHAT and CDR2 is FQDESV (reference sequence). CDR3 in amino acids: CASSWGQGASNEQYF. The CDR3 DNA follows: TGCGCCAGCAGCTGGGGACAGGGGGCCTCCAACGAGCAGTACTTC.

This clonotype has just a few counts. The rearrangement links TRBV20-1 to TRBJ2-3; the D is unclear. Germline V CDR1 and CDR2: DFQATT, SNEGSKA (reference sequence). There are 12 residues in the CDR3. Trimming shortened V by 0 bases and J by 3 bases, and 4 bases separated the two germline ends. This chain's CDR3 is CSARDLTDTQYF. CDR3 coding DNA: TGCAGTGCTAGAGATTTGACAGATACGCAGTATTTT.

The J gene is TRBJ1-2, the V gene TRBV28; D ambiguous. This CDR3 has 14 residues. CDR1 is MDHEN and CDR2 is SYDVKM in the germline V gene. The V end was cut by 6 bases, the J end by 10 bases, with 21 bases between. The CDR3 loop is CASSLRLDSPNYTF. CDR3 nucleotides: TGTGCCAGCAGCCTTCGTTTGGACTCCCCAAACTACACCTTC.

This clonotype was counted ten times or more. In DNA form, the CDR3 reads TGTGCCAGTGGACAGGGGCTAGTGGACACTGAAGCTTTCTTT. This gives the protein CASGQGLVDTEAFF. This chain connects TRBV6-1 to TRBJ1-1; 9 bases map to TRBD1. Germline V gene lookup returns CDR1 MNHNS and CDR2 SASEGT. The CDR3 has 14 residues. The V and J ends lost 9 bases and 3 bases, in that order; junction bases with no gene match: 8.

The genes are TRBV7-9 and TRBJ1-5; 7 bases match TRBD1. V lost 10 bases and J lost 8; bases outside the gene matches: 17. The germline V gene has CDR1 SEHNR and CDR2 FQNEAQ (reference sequence). The CDR3 is 15 residues long. The CDR3 is CATQKQGLVEEPQHF. CDR3 sequence (DNA): TGTGCCACCCAAAAACAGGGGCTTGTTGAAGAGCCCCAGCATTTT. Full variable domain (rest looked up from reference TRBV7-9 and TRBJ1-5): DTGVSQNPRHKITKRGQNVTFRCDPISEHNRLYWYRQTLGQGPEFLTYFQNEAQLEKSRLLSDRFSAERPKGSFSTLEIQRTEQGDSAMYLCATQKQGLVEEPQHFGDGTRLSIL.

In its sample, this clonotype was seen a few times. This chain uses TRBV20-1 with TRBJ2-1; tentative D call: TRBD2 (9 bases). The CDR3 has 16 amino acids. Germline V gives CDR1 DFQATT, CDR2 SNEGSKA (reference sequence). The V gene lost 0 bases and the J gene lost 6 bases, with 18 bases spanning the gap. The CDR3 here is CSARDRGREGINEQFF. CDR3 in DNA: TGCAGTGCTAGAGACAGGGGGCGGGAGGGCATCAATGAGCAGTTCTTC.

Comment on this clonotype: Because the CDR3's place on the DNA is in doubt, the DNA is left out and the CDR3 is given as listed by TCRdb. The chain employs TRBV19 and TRBJ1-4; TRBD1, as called in the table, went unchecked against the DNA. The CDR3 is made up of 13 amino acids, end residues included. Germline loops: CDR1 LNHDA, CDR2 SQIVND (reference sequence). CDR3 sequence reads: CASSISGPGKLFF.

This clonotype showed up just a few times. The chain employs TRBV30 and TRBJ2-2, with D maybe TRBD2 (6 bases). There are 14 residues in the CDR3. V lost 5 bases and J 7 bases, leaving 17 bases between the germline ends. CDR1 and CDR2 from the germline V gene are GTSNPN and SVGIG (reference sequence). The CDR3 DNA reads as TGTGCCTGGGAAGAAATATCGGAGGGCGGGGAGCTGTTTTTT. Its protein is CAWEEISEGGELFF.

This clonotype was picked up many times. V is TRBV3-1 and J is TRBJ2-3, with D perhaps matching TRBD1 or TRBD2 (5 bases each). The CDR3 is made up of 15 amino acids. The V gene lost 2 bases and the J gene lost 6 bases, with 15 bases spanning the gap. Germline-derived CDR1 and CDR2 are LGHDT and YNNKEL (reference sequence). The CDR3 DNA reads TGTGCCAGCAGCCAAAGAGGGGACGGTGGGGATACGCAGTATTTT. Amino acids: CASSQRGDGGDTQYF.

The rearrangement links TRBV25-1 to TRBJ2-3; 8 nucleotides align to TRBD2. V was clipped by 2 bases and J by 1 base; unmatched bases: 5. Germline V lookup: CDR1 MGHDK, CDR2 SYGVNS. This CDR3 has 16 amino acids. CDR3 sequence (DNA): TGTGCCAGCAGTGAAGACTGGGGACTAGGCACAGATACGCAGTATTTT. Amino acids: CASSEDWGLGTDTQYF. The variable domain in full, with the rest retrieved from reference TRBV25-1 and TRBJ2-3, is EADIYQTPRYLVIGTGKKITLECSQTMGHDKMYWYQQDPGMELHLIHYSYGVNSTEKGDLSSESTVSRIRTEHFPLTLESARPSHTSQYLCASSEDWGLGTDTQYFGPGTRLTVL.

CDR3 DNA: TGCGCCAGCGGACGACAGAGTGAAGCTTTCTTT. Encoded protein: CASGRQSEAFF. The V gene is TRBV10-2, the J gene TRBJ1-1; a possible D gene is TRBD1 (5 bases). The CDR3 totals 11 residues. Between the trimmed V and J ends, which lost 8 bases and 7 bases, there was a span of 11 bases. The V gene's germline CDR1 is WSHSY and CDR2 SAAADI.

This clonotype was counted at least ten times. CDR3 residues: CASSSTRLEAYNEQFF. The CDR3 DNA follows: TGTGCCAGCAGCTCCACTAGGTTGGAGGCCTACAATGAGCAGTTCTTC. The chain joins TRBV13 to TRBJ2-1, with a weak D call TRBD2 (5 bases). Germline-derived CDR1 and CDR2 are PRHDT and FYEKMQ (reference sequence). The V end was cut by 4 bases, the J end by 2 bases, with 15 bases between. The CDR3 has 16 amino acids. The complete variable domain, with remaining parts taken from reference TRBV13 and TRBJ2-1, reads AAGVIQSPRHLIKEKRETATLKCYPIPRHDTVYWYQQGPGQDPQFLISFYEKMQSDKGSIPDRFSAQQFSDYHSELNMSSLELGDSALYFCASSSTRLEAYNEQFFGPGTRLTVL.

This sequence joins TRBV7-2 and TRBJ2-7; weak D call: TRBD2 (5 bases). Between the trimmed V and J ends, which lost 1 base and 0 bases, there was a span of 16 bases. The germline V gene has CDR1 SGHTA and CDR2 FQGNSA. CDR3 length: 17 residues. CDR3 DNA: TGTGCCAGCAGCTTAGGTTTTAAGCGGCACAGCTCCTACGAGCAGTACTTC. Encoded protein: CASSLGFKRHSSYEQYF.

The chain employs TRBV28 and TRBJ1-6, with a weak D call TRBD1 (6 bases). Trimming took 3 bases from V and 8 from J, leaving 14 bases between them. Germline CDR1 and CDR2: MDHEN and SYDVKM. The CDR3 extends over 15 amino acids. The CDR3 is CASSFPRGAHSPLHF. In nucleotides, the CDR3 is TGTGCCAGCAGTTTCCCCCGGGGGGCCCATTCACCCCTCCACTTT. Together with reference TRBV28 and TRBJ1-6, the CDR3 gives the full variable domain: DVKVTQSSRYLVKRTGEKVFLECVQDMDHENMFWYRQDPGLGLRLIYFSYDVKMKEKGDIPEGYSVSREKKERFSLILESASTNQTSMYLCASSFPRGAHSPLHFGNGTRLTVT.